The rows below give T cell receptor beta chains drawn from one sample of a study of blood T cell repertoires in COVID-19. The protocol was immunoSEQ multiplex PCR, while the TCRdb copy is restricted to in-frame clones and leaves out a portion. This sample has about 140,000 clones, with around 84% found just once. Sequenced material: peripheral blood. These receptors came from a woman aged 55 to 70 with acute or convalescent COVID-19. The CDR3 runs from the conserved cysteine through the conserved F or W. D genes are given only for firm matches. Where a row states a size, it is once, few, many or the class of an expanded clone; other rows omit it.

>-|TRBV3-1/TRBV3-2|TRBJ1-6|TRBD1
CASSQPPGGQGNSPLHF
TGTGCCAGCAGCCAACCCCCGGGGGGACAGGGCAATTCACCCCTCCACTTT
>few|TRBV2|TRBJ2-1|-
CASSQTTYNEQFF
TGTGCCAGCAGTCAAACTACTTACAATGAGCAGTTCTTC
>-|TRBV19|TRBJ2-5|TRBD2
CASSIQRGTEQETQYF
TGTGCCAGTAGTATACAGCGGGGGACGGAACAAGAGACCCAGTACTTC
>-|TRBV28|TRBJ2-3|TRBD2
CASSRPIKFSGGSTDTQYF
TGTGCCAGCAGTCGCCCGATTAAATTTAGCGGGGGTAGCACAGATACGCAGTATTTT
>-|TRBV6-5|TRBJ1-2|-
CASSSPWGLIYGYTF
TGTGCCAGCAGCTCCCCGTGGGGACTGATCTATGGCTACACCTTC
>-|TRBV5-4|TRBJ2-3|TRBD1
CASSLKDRGLNTDTQYF
TGTGCCAGCAGCTTAAAAGACAGGGGCCTTAACACAGATACGCAGTATTTT
>-|TRBV6-5|TRBJ1-6|TRBD1
CASRIGQGVSPLHF
TGTGCCAGCAGGATCGGACAGGGGGTTTCACCCCTCCACTTT
>-|TRBV10-3|TRBJ2-7|TRBD1
CAISESTGTLYEQYF
TGTGCCATCAGTGAGTCGACAGGGACCCTATACGAGCAGTACTTC
>-|TRBV5-1|TRBJ2-3|TRBD2
CASSLVAGGLDSRNTQYF
TGCGCCAGCAGCTTGGTGGCGGGGGGGCTCGATAGCCGGAATACGCAGTATTTT
>-|TRBV6-6|TRBJ2-7|-
CASSYGPGDSYF
TGTGCCAGCAGTTACGGTCCGGGGGACTCCTACTTC
>-|TRBV5-1|TRBJ2-3|-
CASSLERTQYF
TGCGCCAGCAGCCTAGAACGGACGCAGTATTTT
>-|TRBV27|TRBJ1-4|-
CASSLLGQGGEKLFF
TGTGCCAGCAGTTTATTGGGGCAGGGAGGGGAAAAACTGTTTTTT
>once|TRBV27|TRBJ2-3|-
CASSYSSRGRTDTQYF
TGTGCCAGCAGTTACTCCTCCAGGGGAAGGACAGATACGCAGTATTTT
>-|TRBV7-8|TRBJ2-4|-
CASSLDLILAKNIQYF
TGTGCCAGCAGCTTAGACCTAATACTAGCCAAAAACATTCAGTACTTC